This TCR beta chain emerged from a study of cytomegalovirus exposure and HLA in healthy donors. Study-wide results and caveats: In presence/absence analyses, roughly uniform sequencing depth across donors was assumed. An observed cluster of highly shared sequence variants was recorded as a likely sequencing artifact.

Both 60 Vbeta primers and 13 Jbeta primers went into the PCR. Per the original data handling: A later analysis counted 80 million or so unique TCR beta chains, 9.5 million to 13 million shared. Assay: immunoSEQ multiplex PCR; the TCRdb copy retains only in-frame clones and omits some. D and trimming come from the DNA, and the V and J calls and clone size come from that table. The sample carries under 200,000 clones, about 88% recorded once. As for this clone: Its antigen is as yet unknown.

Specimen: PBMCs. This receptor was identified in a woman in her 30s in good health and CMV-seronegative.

Written as DNA, the CDR3 is TGCGCCAGTCAATGGGGGGGGCATGGGAACACTGAAGCTTTCTTT. Residues: CASQWGGHGNTEAFF. V is TRBV5-1 and J is TRBJ1-1; perhaps TRBD1 as D (6 bases). The germline gives CDR1 SGHRS, CDR2 YFSETQ. V lost 8 bases and J lost 1, with 18 bases in between. The CDR3 totals 15 residues.